This TCR beta chain was sequenced during a study of CD8+ T cells in alopecia areata. Study-wide points: Scalp and blood retained many expanded lesional clones during tofacitinib. Scalp clonality dropped significantly under tofacitinib, as did expanded CD8+ top-100 clones.

The treatment was: oral pan-JAK inhibitor, 5-10 mg twice daily. T lymphocytes (CD4+ and CD8+) were sorted from PBMCs. This clone was recorded once. Its antigen remains unidentified. RNA extraction and reverse transcription yielded cDNA as sequencing template. Profiling relied on immunoSEQ multiplex PCR, and the TCRdb table lists in-frame clones only, not all of them. This repertoire shows about 190,000 clones, over 60% found once; its top ten account for more than 3.5%. V lost 0 bases to trimming and J lost 2 bases, with 11 bases between them. Germline V CDR1 and CDR2: SGHTS, YDEGEE. The CDR3 covers 15 residues.

The clonotype was recovered from a human donor with alopecia areata. This specimen was CD4+ T cells sorted from blood, taken at week 4, from a patient treated with tofacitinib. The chain has TRBV5-8 and TRBJ2-5; possibly TRBD2 for D (6 bases). CDR3 sequence reads: CASSLAQGRQETQYF. The DNA of the CDR3 is TGTGCCAGCAGCTTGGCCCAAGGGAGGCAAGAGACCCAGTACTTC.